This T cell receptor (beta chain) was recovered during a study of blood T cell repertoires in COVID-19. Study-level information: Italy, Spain and the United States were the sources of the convalescent and acute COVID-19 samples. PBMCs, B-cell-depleted T cells, or T cells provided the cDNA or gDNA that made up the material.

In the source study's methods: Amplification of reference gene primers provided the estimated nucleated cell counts. This table comes from immunoSEQ multiplex PCR, and its TCRdb copy is limited to in-frame clones, with some not included. V and J calls and clone size are given by that table; D and trimming were obtained from the DNA. Of around 170,000 clones in the sample, roughly four fifths were seen once. Germline V lookup: CDR1 SGHAT, CDR2 FQNNGV. The CDR3 runs 19 residues. The ends lost 2 bases at V and 7 bases at J; junction bases unmatched: 18. The TCR comes from a woman in her thirties or forties with acute or convalescent COVID-19. This chain connects TRBV11-2 to TRBJ2-2, with 8 nucleotides matching TRBD2. Sequencing used peripheral blood. The CDR3 spells CASSLRAGLEVGRSGELFF. The CDR3 region has the DNA TGTGCCAGCAGCTTAAGGGCGGGACTAGAAGTGGGGAGGAGCGGGGAGCTGTTTTTT. The variable domain in full, with the rest retrieved from reference TRBV11-2 and TRBJ2-2, is EAGVAQSPRYKIIEKRQSVAFWCNPISGHATLYWYQQILGQGPKLLIQFQNNGVVDDSQLPKDRFSAERLKGVDSTLKIQPAKLEDSAVYLCASSLRAGLEVGRSGELFFGEGSRLTVL.